The rows below give T cell receptor beta chains drawn from one sample of a study of T cell responses to AZD1222 COVID-19 vaccine. Profiled with immunoSEQ multiplex PCR; TCRdb holds only in-frame clones, not every one. The top ten clones hold approximately 20% of a sample with about 130,000 clones, about nine tenths of them seen once. The sequences come from peripheral blood, collected on day 0 of AZD1222 vaccination. These receptors were collected from an adult in good health. CDR3s include the opening cysteine and the closing phenylalanine or tryptophan. Fields, in order: V gene, CDR3 protein.

>TRBV7-2
CASSLDTGTGYYEQYF
>TRBV28
CASSRDPRSYSYEQYF
>TRBV19
CASSTPWRGTDTQYF
>TRBV19
CASSQSGTGGNPLWENTIYF
>TRBV11-2
CASSVLMASYGYTF
>TRBV2
CASSAGPPIYNEQFF
>TRBV6-6
CASSRPGKISVDNSPLHF
>TRBV28
CASRRQGLAGELFF
>TRBV3-1/TRBV3-2
CASSLRDNTGELFF
>TRBV7-6
CASSLVVVSYNEQFF
>TRBV7-6
CASSHGGRGRAEQYF
>TRBV9
CASSVVGATDTQYF
>TRBV29-1
CSVDTDTQYF
>TRBV12-3/TRBV12-4
CASSIGGRETQYF
>TRBV30
CAWRRVPGDEKLFF
>TRBV20-1
CSASGGYGSYGYTF